This T cell receptor beta chain was found in a study of cytomegalovirus exposure and HLA in healthy donors. Study background: A subsequent analysis reported that the approximately 120 validation repertoires were produced on the same platform that had also been used for the roughly 670 first-cohort repertoires. Study conclusions and caveats: Most sequenced TCRs were rare (though some public TCRs occurred in many donors).

J gave up 9 bases and V 2 bases, and 10 bases lay outside the gene matches. The CDR3 totals 14 residues. Germline V gene data show CDR1 as SGHTA and CDR2 as FQGNSA. Libraries were prepared by immunoSEQ multiplex PCR; TCRdb keeps only in-frame clonotypes and omits some of them. The sample lists tens of thousands of clones, 90% to 95% seen once, with 4.5% to 6% in the top ten. About this clone itself: What it binds is not known.

The specimen was PBMCs. The receptor comes from a woman aged 18-30 years in good health and CMV-seronegative. The V gene is TRBV7-2, the J gene TRBJ2-7; 7 positions agree with TRBD2. CDR3 nucleotide sequence: TGTGCCAGCAGCTTATCGGGGGGTGCGCTGGCGCAGTACTTC. This encodes CASSLSGGALAQYF.